The 23 T cell receptor beta chains in this list originate from one sample, sequenced in a study of human T cells and chemical hapten exposure. TCRdb processed the RACE reads anew with MiXCR; each CDR3 protein has one entry. The profile shows approximately 80,000 distinct CDR3 sequences, approximately 12% of them singletons. This sample's time point: patch test 1, 2 weeks after DPC sensitization. Treatment meaning: therapeutic diphenylcyclopropenone sensitization with weekly scalp DPC. The material was whole blood, obtained in connection with sensitization to the hapten diphenylcyclopropenone (DPC). All receptors come from a woman in her forties or fifties with alopecia areata. Some clones in this sample may be carry-over from other donors' samples.

This clonotype occurred a few times. The CDR3 loop is CASSLEALSGNTIYF. The CDR3 coding sequence is TGTGCCAGCAGTTTAGAGGCGCTCTCTGGAAACACCATATATTTT. The V and J genes are TRBV12-3 or TRBV12-4 and TRBJ1-3; D call uncertain. Deletions cut 1 base from V and 0 bases from J, with 7 bases between. This CDR3 is built from 15 residues.

The CDR3 loop is CASSLAAGFDEQFF. The CDR3, as DNA: TGTGCCAGCAGCTTAGCAGCTGGTTTTGATGAGCAGTTCTTC. The rearrangement uses TRBV7-2 and TRBJ2-1; D unresolved. The CDR3 runs 14 residues. The germline V gene encodes CDR1 SGHTA and CDR2 FQGNSA. With 0 bases removed from V and 8 bases from J, the gap between germline ends came to 11 bases.

The genes are TRBV29-1 and TRBJ1-2; 7 bases match TRBD1. The CDR3 has 14 residues. After removal of 2 bases from V and 4 bases from J, the junction contained 7 bases not matched to a gene. Germline V CDR1 and CDR2: SQVTM, ANQGSEA. This chain's CDR3 is CSVENDRVGYGYTF. The DNA for the CDR3 is TGCAGCGTTGAAAACGACAGGGTCGGCTATGGCTACACCTTC.

At least ten counts were recorded for this clonotype. As DNA, the CDR3 is TGTGCCAGCAGCATGAGGCAGGGTGGCTATGGCTACACCTTC. Encoded protein: CASSMRQGGYGYTF. The rearrangement links TRBV5-4 to TRBJ1-2; tentatively, D is TRBD1 (5 bases). Looked up from germline, CDR1 is SGHNT and CDR2 is YYREEE (reference sequence). V gave up 4 bases and J gave up 4 bases, with 14 bases separating them. This CDR3 is built from 14 residues.

This clonotype was observed at least ten times. The chain employs TRBV2 and TRBJ2-4; no clear D. Deletions cut 3 bases from V and 0 bases from J, with 12 bases between. The germline V gene encodes CDR1 SNHLY and CDR2 FYNNEI. The CDR3 consists of 16 residues. This CDR3 is CASSEGRRGAKNIQYF. The CDR3 DNA is TGTGCCAGCAGTGAGGGCAGGCGAGGAGCCAAAAACATTCAGTACTTC.

This clonotype has more than one count but fewer than ten. The rearrangement uses TRBV6-2 or TRBV6-3 and TRBJ2-7; unclear D gene. CDR3 size: 12 residues. Germline V gene lookup returns CDR1 MNHEY and CDR2 SVGEGT. Between the trimmed V and J ends, which lost 7 bases and 3 bases, there was a span of 10 bases. CDR3 protein: CASTRGNYEQYF. For the CDR3, the DNA is TGTGCCAGCACCCGTGGAAACTACGAGCAGTACTTC.

The CDR3 bases are TGTGCCAGCAGCCAAGCTGGGACGCCGCGCTCTGGGGCCAACGTCCTGACTTTC. It specifies CASSQAGTPRSGANVLTF. The chain recombines TRBV7-2 with TRBJ2-6; D possibly matches TRBD1 or TRBD2 (5 bases each). The CDR3 extends over 18 amino acids. V was shortened by 5 bases and J by 0 bases, with 17 bases between the two germline ends. The germline V gene encodes CDR1 SGHTA and CDR2 FQGNSA.

This clonotype was counted a few times. J is TRBJ2-7 and V is TRBV6-6, with TRBD1 matching 9 bases. There are 16 residues in the CDR3. The V gene's germline CDR1 is MNHNY and CDR2 SVGAGI (reference sequence). Trimming removed 8 bases from V and 2 bases from J; junction bases left unmatched: 13. The CDR3 protein is CASWRGGTGYTYEQYF. The CDR3 DNA is TGTGCCAGCTGGAGGGGAGGGACAGGGTATACCTACGAGCAGTACTTC.

This clonotype was recorded a few times. The chain joins TRBV28 to TRBJ2-7; 10 positions match TRBD2. The V gene end was trimmed by 6 bases and the J gene end by 3 bases; junction bases not matched to a gene: 8. The CDR3 has 15 residues. Germline CDR1 MDHEN, CDR2 SYDVKM. The DNA of the CDR3 is TGTGCCAGCAGCGACGGGACTAGCGCCGTCTACGAGCAGTACTTC. It codes for CASSDGTSAVYEQYF.

This clonotype appeared a few times. The V call is TRBV7-9, the J call TRBJ2-3; either TRBD1 or TRBD2 may fit D (5 bases each). Looked up from germline, CDR1 is SEHNR and CDR2 is FQNEAQ (reference sequence). The CDR3 spans 14 residues. The ends were cut back, 8 bases at V and 1 base at J, with 13 bases in the middle. CDR3 nucleotide sequence: TGTGCCAGCGGAAAGGGGAGCGGCACAGATACGCAGTATTTT. This encodes CASGKGSGTDTQYF. Based on the CDR3 plus reference TRBV7-9 and TRBJ2-3, the full variable domain is DTGVSQNPRHKITKRGQNVTFRCDPISEHNRLYWYRQTLGQGPEFLTYFQNEAQLEKSRLLSDRFSAERPKGSFSTLEIQRTEQGDSAMYLCASGKGSGTDTQYFGPGTRLTVL.

The rearrangement links TRBV28 to TRBJ2-4; the match to TRBD1 covers 7 bases. This CDR3 has 16 residues. The germline CDR1 and CDR2 sequences are MDHEN and SYDVKM. V gave up 2 bases and J gave up 1 base; unmatched junction bases: 5. CDR3 DNA: TGTGCCAGCAGTTTAGCAGGGGGATTGGCCAAAAACATTCAGTACTTC. Protein sequence: CASSLAGGLAKNIQYF.

This clonotype came up a few times. The chain couples TRBV5-6 to TRBJ2-2, with D perhaps TRBD1 (5 bases). The V end lost 0 bases, the J end lost 3 bases, and 9 bases lay between the germline ends. This CDR3 comprises 15 residues. In germline, CDR1 is SGHDT, CDR2 YYEEEE. The CDR3 here is CASSLVETDTGELFF. The CDR3 bases are TGTGCCAGCAGCTTGGTTGAGACAGACACCGGGGAGCTGTTTTTT.

This clonotype was detected a few times. The chain couples TRBV9 to TRBJ1-5; the match to TRBD1 covers 11 bases. Trimming at V came to 0 bases and at J to 6 bases, leaving 2 bases not matched to a gene. The germline CDR1 and CDR2 sequences are SGDLS and YYNGEE. The CDR3 covers 15 residues. For the CDR3, the DNA is TGTGCCAGCAGCGTAGGGGACAGGGGGATTCAGCCCCAGCATTTT. Translation: CASSVGDRGIQPQHF.

This clonotype was found many times. The chain joins TRBV3-1 to TRBJ1-2; TRBD1 might be the D (5 bases). The CDR3 runs 17 residues. Germline CDR1 reads LGHDT; CDR2 reads YNNKEL (reference sequence). V was pared by 4 bases and J by 2 bases, with 20 bases between. The DNA of the CDR3 is TGTGCCAGCAGCCCGCTACTTCGAGGGGCAGGGAACTATGGCTACACCTTC. Protein sequence: CASSPLLRGAGNYGYTF.

This clonotype was observed a few times. The chain joins TRBV7-8 to TRBJ1-2; TRBD1 agrees at 8 bases. The CDR3 covers 16 residues. V was pared by 1 base and J by 5 bases, with 9 bases of the junction left unmatched. The germline gives CDR1 SGHVS, CDR2 FQNEAQ. CDR3 DNA: TGTGCCAGCAGCTTAGGTGGCCAGGGGGCTCTGTATGGCTACACCTTC. It specifies CASSLGGQGALYGYTF. The entire variable domain, with the rest obtained from reference TRBV7-8 and TRBJ1-2, is as follows: GAGVSQSPRYKVAKRGQDVALRCDPISGHVSLFWYQQALGQGPEFLTYFQNEAQLDKSGLPSDRFFAERPEGSVSTLKIQRTQQEDSAVYLCASSLGGQGALYGYTFGSGTRLTVV.

This clonotype was detected many times. V and J are TRBV7-8 and TRBJ1-2; no clear D gene. V shed 1 base and J shed 2 bases, with 5 bases lying between them. CDR3 length: 13 residues. Germline V gene data show CDR1 as SGHVS and CDR2 as FQNEAQ. CDR3 sequence reads: CASSLVENYGYTF. The CDR3, as DNA: TGTGCCAGCAGCTTAGTAGAAAACTATGGCTACACCTTC. The full variable domain, in which reference TRBV7-8 and TRBJ1-2 provide the parts outside the CDR3, is GAGVSQSPRYKVAKRGQDVALRCDPISGHVSLFWYQQALGQGPEFLTYFQNEAQLDKSGLPSDRFFAERPEGSVSTLKIQRTQQEDSAVYLCASSLVENYGYTFGSGTRLTVV.

This clonotype occurred many times. The V and J genes are TRBV6-4 and TRBJ2-1; 11 nucleotides align to TRBD2. CDR1 and CDR2 (germline): MRHNA, SNTAGT. The V segment lost 2 bases and the J segment 7 bases; nucleotides outside the gene matches: 4. CDR3 size: 15 residues. The CDR3 is CASSDNPSGRNEQFF. As DNA, the CDR3 is TGTGCCAGCAGTGACAATCCTAGCGGGAGGAATGAGCAGTTCTTC.

This clonotype turned up a few times. The V call is TRBV30, the J call TRBJ2-1; D is perhaps TRBD2 (5 bases). The V gene's germline CDR1 is GTSNPN and CDR2 SVGIG (reference sequence). This CDR3 has 13 amino acids. Deletions cut 2 bases from V and 8 bases from J, with 13 bases between. The CDR3 nucleotides read TGTGCCTGGAGTAGGGCTCTGGAGGATGAGCAGTTCTTC. Residues: CAWSRALEDEQFF.

This clonotype showed up many times. This rearrangement joins TRBV11-2 to TRBJ1-3; D is unclear. This CDR3 is 15 amino acids long. The V end lost 5 bases, the J end lost 0 bases, and 11 bases lay between the germline ends. CDR1 SGHAT and CDR2 FQNNGV come from the germline V gene. The CDR3 spells CASSPDGNSGNTIYF. In DNA, the CDR3 is TGTGCCAGCAGCCCGGACGGCAACTCTGGAAACACCATATATTTT.

This clonotype has at least ten counts. The chain is built from TRBV4-3 and TRBJ2-6; no clear D gene. V gave up 0 bases and J gave up 0 bases, with 6 bases separating them. Germline V CDR1 and CDR2: LGHNA, YSLEER. This CDR3 spans 16 amino acids. The CDR3 coding sequence is TGCGCCAGCAGCCAAGAGGGTTCCTCTGGGGCCAACGTCCTGACTTTC. It encodes CASSQEGSSGANVLTF.

The J gene is TRBJ2-1, the V gene TRBV2, with TRBD2 matching over 16 bases. Germline V gives CDR1 SNHLY, CDR2 FYNNEI. With 6 bases clipped from V and 9 bases from J, the junction kept 8 bases outside the gene matches. The CDR3 loop spans 16 amino acids. The CDR3 reads CASRPGTSGRVSEQFF. The CDR3 region has the DNA TGTGCCAGCAGGCCCGGGACTAGCGGGAGGGTGAGTGAGCAGTTCTTC.

This clonotype was seen a few times. The CDR3: CASSGGLAGNYNEQFF. The DNA for the CDR3 is TGTGCCAGCAGCGGCGGACTAGCGGGGAATTACAATGAGCAGTTCTTC. The chain uses TRBV9 and TRBJ2-1, with 12 bases fitting TRBD2. This CDR3 has 16 residues. V was pared by 3 bases and J by 4 bases, with 5 bases of the junction left unmatched. The germline gives CDR1 SGDLS, CDR2 YYNGEE.

The V and J genes are TRBV11-1 and TRBJ1-6, with 9 positions matching TRBD1. V trimming: 3 bases; J trimming: 7 bases; junction bases outside the gene matches: 16. Germline CDR1 SGHAT, CDR2 FQDESV (reference sequence). The CDR3 is 19 residues long. CDR3: CASSFSGTGIARGNSPLHF. In DNA, the CDR3 is TGTGCCAGCAGCTTCTCCGGGACAGGGATCGCTAGAGGGAATTCACCCCTCCACTTT. Using reference TRBV11-1 and TRBJ1-6 for the parts outside the CDR3, the full variable domain is EAEVAQSPRYKITEKSQAVAFWCDPISGHATLYWYRQILGQGPELLVQFQDESVVDDSQLPKDRFSAERLKGVDSTLKIQPAELGDSAMYLCASSFSGTGIARGNSPLHFGNGTRLTVT.